Listed below are T cell receptor beta chains from one sample, sequenced in a study of post-analysis software for immune sequencing data. TCRdb called the PCR reads again in MiXCR, with one record for every CDR3 protein. The table lists about 150,000 distinct CDR3 sequences, about 29% of them singletons. Sequenced material: blood. Receptors originate from a girl between 10 and 17 years old with multiple sclerosis. Both conserved end residues are part of each CDR3. D genes are given only for firm matches. A row's size may be missing; if present it is once, few, many or a size class.

cdr3_nt	cdr3_aa	v_call	j_call	clone_size	d_call
TGTGCCAGCAGTCTTCGGACAGGGGGACCCAAGGGGGCTTTCTTT	CASSLRTGGPKGAFF	TRBV12-3/TRBV12-4	TRBJ1-1	few	TRBD1
TGCAGTGCCGCCACTTCCTTCTTCCCCTACGAGCAGTACTTC	CSAATSFFPYEQYF	TRBV20-1	TRBJ2-7	many	-
TGTGCCAGCAGTTCCATGTCCTCCTCCCCCACGCAGTATTTT	CASSSMSSSPTQYF	TRBV6-6	TRBJ2-3	few	-
TGCGCCAGCAGCTTGGAAGTCGCAGGGGGCGGTCCGAACACCGGGGAGCTGTTTTTT	CASSLEVAGGGPNTGELFF	TRBV5-1	TRBJ2-2	-	TRBD1
TGTGCCAGCAGTTTGCCCGAGGGACTCAGTCGGGATGAGCAGTTCTTC	CASSLPEGLSRDEQFF	TRBV28	TRBJ2-1	-	-
TGTGCCAGCAGTTTGGACAACTATGGCTACACCTTC	CASSLDNYGYTF	TRBV28	TRBJ1-2	few	-
TGTGCCAGCAGCTTATCCCCGGACAGACGGTACTCTGGGGCCAACGTCCTGACTTTC	CASSLSPDRRYSGANVLTF	TRBV7-9	TRBJ2-6	few	-
TGCGCCAGCAGCTTACGACTAGCGGGAGTTAGTGAGCAGTTCTTC	CASSLRLAGVSEQFF	TRBV5-1	TRBJ2-1	few	TRBD2
TGTGCCAGCAGTTTAGTTAAATCGACTAGCGGCTGCAATGAGCAGTTCTTC	CASSLVKSTSGCNEQFF	TRBV12-3/TRBV12-4	TRBJ2-1	-	TRBD2
TGTGCCATCATCCGGGACCTTGGCGATACGCAGTATTTT	CAIIRDLGDTQYF	TRBV10-3	TRBJ2-3	many	-
TGTGCCAGCAGTTTACGGGCGGATAGCAATCAGCCCCAGCATTTT	CASSLRADSNQPQHF	TRBV12-3/TRBV12-4	TRBJ1-5	-	-
TGTGCCAGCAGCCTAGGACTAGCGGGAGGGGGGCAGTTCTTC	CASSLGLAGGGQFF	TRBV7-2	TRBJ2-1	many	TRBD2
TGTGTCAGCAGCCCTACAGGCACCTACGAGCAGTACTTC	CVSSPTGTYEQYF	TRBV12-3/TRBV12-4	TRBJ2-7	-	-
TGTGCCAGCCGACCCTCGCAGGGGGCAGGCACTGAAGCTTTCTTT	CASRPSQGAGTEAFF	TRBV12-3/TRBV12-4	TRBJ1-1	few	TRBD1
TGTGCCAGCAGCCAAGATGGGAGTACAGATACGCAGTATTTT	CASSQDGSTDTQYF	TRBV4-2	TRBJ2-3	many	-
TGTGCCAGCAGCTTTAACATGAACACTGAAGCTTTCTTT	CASSFNMNTEAFF	TRBV7-2	TRBJ1-1	few	-
TGTGCCAGCAACCAAGATCCAACCAACAATGAGCAGTTCTTC	CASNQDPTNNEQFF	TRBV3-1	TRBJ2-1	-	-
TGCGCCAGCAGCCCTTCCAATGGCAGCAACCTTGAAGCTTTCTTT	CASSPSNGSNLEAFF	TRBV4-1	TRBJ1-1	few	-
TGTGCCAGCAAAATAAACCACCTGAACACTGAAGCTTTCTTT	CASKINHLNTEAFF	TRBV5-6	TRBJ1-1	-	-
TGTGCCAGCAGTGTTGCGGGCCCCACAGATACGCAGTATTTT	CASSVAGPTDTQYF	TRBV6-1	TRBJ2-3	many	-
TGTGCCAGCAGTTTTCGGGACGCCGGATACAATGAGCAGTTCTTC	CASSFRDAGYNEQFF	TRBV12-3/TRBV12-4	TRBJ2-1	many	-
TGCGCCAGCAGCTTGGGTCGGACCAGTGAAGCTTTCTTT	CASSLGRTSEAFF	TRBV5-1	TRBJ1-1	-	-
TGCGCCAGCAGCTGGGGGACAGTTTCCATTGACTATGGCTACACCTTC	CASSWGTVSIDYGYTF	TRBV5-1	TRBJ1-2	many	TRBD1
TGTGCCAGCAGTGAAGGGCTTGGGACAGGGTACAGGTGGACCTTC	CASSEGLGTGYRWTF	TRBV6-1	TRBJ1-2	-	TRBD1
TGCGCCAGCAGCCCTTGCGGGTTCTCCTACAATGAGCAGTTCTTC	CASSPCGFSYNEQFF	TRBV12-3/TRBV12-4	TRBJ2-1	-	-
TGTGCCAGCAGTACAGGTCCCACCGGGGAGCTGTTTTTT	CASSTGPTGELFF	TRBV6-6	TRBJ2-2	few	-
TGCGCCAGCAGCGGGGCGTACTCTGGGGCCAACGTCCTGACTTTC	CASSGAYSGANVLTF	TRBV5-1	TRBJ2-6	many	-
TGTGCCAGCAGCACCGGGACAGGGGGTCTCTATGGCTACACCTTC	CASSTGTGGLYGYTF	TRBV5-6	TRBJ1-2	many	TRBD1
TGTGCCAGCAACGTCCCCGAACCGGGAGGATACGAGCAGTACTTC	CASNVPEPGGYEQYF	TRBV12-3/TRBV12-4	TRBJ2-7	many	TRBD2
TGTGCCAGCAGCAACTCACTCCCGAGCTCCTACAATGAGCAGTACTTC	CASSNSLPSSYNEQYF	TRBV7-9	TRBJ2-7	-	-
TGTGCCAGCAGCGTGGGGACTAGCGGGGGGAAAGATACGCAGTATTTT	CASSVGTSGGKDTQYF	TRBV9	TRBJ2-3	once	TRBD2
TGTGCCAGCAGCTTAGTTGGGGGCGGCGGCTACACCTTC	CASSLVGGGGYTF	TRBV7-2	TRBJ1-2	-	-
TGCGCCAGCAGTACTAGCGGGAGTGATGAGCAGTTCTTC	CASSTSGSDEQFF	TRBV10-1	TRBJ2-1	many	TRBD2
TGTGCCAGCAGCTTAAACCAGGGGGCCAACTATGGCTACACCTTC	CASSLNQGANYGYTF	TRBV7-9	TRBJ1-2	few	TRBD1
TGTGCCAGCAGCGTAGGCGGTGCAAGCTTCATTCGCTACACCTTC	CASSVGGASFIRYTF	TRBV9	TRBJ1-2	many	-
TGTGCCAGCAGCCCCCGGGACAGGCACACAGATACGCAGTATTTT	CASSPRDRHTDTQYF	TRBV28	TRBJ2-3	many	TRBD1
TGTGCCAGCAGCACCTCAACTAATGAAAAACTGTTTTTT	CASSTSTNEKLFF	TRBV3-1	TRBJ1-4	-	-
TGTGCCAGCAGCTTAGGAGGGGTCTTACTGGGCCCCACCTTC	CASSLGGVLLGPTF	TRBV7-8	TRBJ1-2	few	-
TGTGCCAGCAGCTTAGGGGTAGCCCCCGGGGAGCTGTTTTTT	CASSLGVAPGELFF	TRBV11-2	TRBJ2-2	-	-
TGTGCCAGCAGCCAAGGAGTGGTTTTACAAGAGACCCAGTACTTC	CASSQGVVLQETQYF	TRBV3-1	TRBJ2-5	many	-
TGCAGTGCTAGAAAATTCGCGGGAGGGACCACAGATACGCAGTATTTT	CSARKFAGGTTDTQYF	TRBV20-1	TRBJ2-3	-	TRBD2
TGTGCCAGCAGCTTATTAGCGGGAGGCCCCGCAGATACGCAGTATTTT	CASSLLAGGPADTQYF	TRBV7-2	TRBJ2-3	few	TRBD2
TGTGCCAGCAGCCCGAACGCGGACAATGAGCAGTTCTTC	CASSPNADNEQFF	TRBV7-3	TRBJ2-1	many	-
TGCGCCAGCAGCTTGGCCAACGGGCTGGGGACTGAAGCTTTCTTT	CASSLANGLGTEAFF	TRBV5-1	TRBJ1-1	-	-
TGCAGTGCTCCCCCAGGCCCACAACTAGCGGGAGCGGAGTCGGTGGACACAGATACGCAGTATTTT	CSAPPGPQLAGAESVDTDTQYF	TRBV20-1	TRBJ2-3	-	TRBD2
TGCAGCGTCCGCGGACTAGCAGCTGGAGAGACCCAGTACTTC	CSVRGLAAGETQYF	TRBV29-1	TRBJ2-5	-	TRBD2
TGTGCCTGGAACCAACAACTAGCGGGAGCTTACGAGCAGTACTTC	CAWNQQLAGAYEQYF	TRBV30	TRBJ2-7	-	TRBD2
TGCGCCAGCAGCATGGTCGCCGGGGAGCTGTTTTTT	CASSMVAGELFF	TRBV5-1	TRBJ2-2	-	-
TGTGCCAGCGCGCCCTTCGACTACAATGAGCGGTTCTTC	CASAPFDYNERFF	TRBV6-5	TRBJ2-1	few	-
TGTGCCAGCAGTTACGGTGTAGTGCAGGGCGGCTATGGCTACACCTTC	CASSYGVVQGGYGYTF	TRBV6-2/TRBV6-3	TRBJ1-2	-	-
TGCGCCAGCAGCGGGACAAACCAAGAGACCCAGTACTTC	CASSGTNQETQYF	TRBV10-1	TRBJ2-5	many	-
TGCGCCAGCAGCCTCACTAGCGGGAGTAACAATGAGCAGTTCTTC	CASSLTSGSNNEQFF	TRBV5-1	TRBJ2-1	few	TRBD2
TGCGCCAGCAGCATTGGACTAGCGGGAGGTTTCACAGATACGCAGTATTTT	CASSIGLAGGFTDTQYF	TRBV5-1	TRBJ2-3	many	TRBD2
TGCAGCGTTGTGGGTCCGGGGAGCTACGAGCAGTACTTC	CSVVGPGSYEQYF	TRBV29-1	TRBJ2-7	-	-
TGCAGTGCTAGAGGGACTAGCGGGAGAGAGACCCAGTACTTC	CSARGTSGRETQYF	TRBV20-1	TRBJ2-5	many	TRBD2
TGTGCCAGCAGCCATACCACAGGGGGACGCACTGAAGCTTTCTTT	CASSHTTGGRTEAFF	TRBV12-3/TRBV12-4	TRBJ1-1	few	TRBD1
TGCGCCAGCAGCAGGGCCGGGACAGGGAACTCCTACGAGCAGTACTTC	CASSRAGTGNSYEQYF	TRBV5-1	TRBJ2-7	few	TRBD1
TGTGCCAGCACCGGGGAGGGACAGAAGTCACCCCTCCACTTT	CASTGEGQKSPLHF	TRBV9	TRBJ1-6	many	TRBD1
TGTGCCAGCAGTTTCAGGGGGCAAACTACGACCTACGAGCAGTACTTC	CASSFRGQTTTYEQYF	TRBV28	TRBJ2-7	once	TRBD1